The 3 T cell receptor beta chains below all came from one sample that was sequenced in a study of cytotoxic CD8 clonotypes in ibrutinib-treated CLL. Clones were sequenced by immunoSEQ multiplex PCR, and TCRdb holds only the in-frame ones, with some missing. The data contain about 140,000 clones, 75% to 85% of them seen just once; the ten biggest clones take up 6.5% to 8%. Sequences were derived from PBMCs, sampled after 36 months of ibrutinib treatment. These receptors all come from a human donor with chronic lymphocytic leukemia.

The rearrangement uses TRBV4-2 and TRBJ2-2; D is ambiguous. Trimming took off 1 base at V and 5 bases at J, with 8 bases between the two ends. CDR3 length: 14 amino acids. Germline CDR1 and CDR2: LGHNA and YNFKEQ. The CDR3 DNA sequence: TGTGCCAGCAGCCAAGCGGACCTGACCGGGGAGCTGTTTTTT. This encodes CASSQADLTGELFF.

The chain combines TRBV19 with TRBJ2-5, with 8 positions matching TRBD2. CDR1 is LNHDA and CDR2 is SQIVND in the germline V gene (reference sequence). With 0 bases clipped from V and 5 bases from J, the junction kept 5 bases outside the gene matches. The CDR3 length is 15 residues. In DNA form, the CDR3 reads TGTGCCAGTAGTATAGATCTAAGCGGGGGTGAGACCCAGTACTTC. This sequence encodes CASSIDLSGGETQYF.

The genes are TRBV14 and TRBJ1-2; D uncertain. V dropped 3 bases and J dropped 7 bases, with 12 bases sitting between them. The CDR3 is 13 residues long. Germline V gene sequence: CDR1 SGHDN, CDR2 FVKESK. CDR3 loop: CASSQNRIGGYTF. DNA for the CDR3: TGTGCCAGCAGCCAGAACAGAATTGGTGGCTACACCTTC.